This TCR beta chain was sequenced during a study of cytomegalovirus exposure and HLA in healthy donors. This cohort consisted of healthy bone marrow donors. As concerns this clone: The antigen is not known.

PCR was performed using 60 Vbeta and 13 Jbeta primers. Per the original data handling: As a later analysis found, there were 80 million or so unique TCR beta chains, of which around 9.9 million were shared. Sequenced by immunoSEQ multiplex PCR; TCRdb stores in-frame clones only, minus some. That table is the source of V, J and clone size, and D and trimming were worked out from the DNA. The sample lists hundreds of thousands of clones; approximately 90% were seen once. Findings of the study overall: Most of the TCR beta V segments (in an earlier analysis) were productive either about 90% or about 30% of the time. Three chains linked to CMV were shown in vitro to be specific for CMV antigens.

The sample was PBMCs. This clonotype originated in a woman under 30 in good health and CMV-seronegative.

The CDR3 DNA reads TGTGCCAGTAGTATAGGCCAGGGGTCCTACGAGCAGTACTTC. Its protein is CASSIGQGSYEQYF. The rearrangement joins TRBV19 to TRBJ2-5; D might be TRBD1 (6 bases). The J call may be mistaken, given a closer DNA end match to TRBJ2-7. The CDR3 sequence is 14 residues long. Germline V lookup: CDR1 LNHDA, CDR2 SQIVND (reference sequence).